Listed below are T cell receptor beta chains from one sample, sequenced in a study of blood T cell repertoires in COVID-19. Here immunoSEQ multiplex PCR was the method, and the copy in TCRdb shows in-frame clones only, minus some. Of under 400,000 clones listed, about 90% were seen once; the top ten hold under 11%. Sequencing was carried out using peripheral blood. These receptors were collected from a woman in her thirties with COVID-19, enrolled during active disease. The CDR3 runs from the conserved cysteine through the conserved F or W. The D gene is left open where the match is weak. Size values are once, few and many counts, or a class for expanded clones, and some rows have none.

.	TRBJ2-5	TRBV5-1	.	CASSLEQGQETQYF	TGCGCCAGCAGCTTGGAACAGGGACAAGAGACCCAGTACTTC
.	TRBJ1-2	TRBV4-3	TRBD1	CASSQGQGGDYGYTF	TGCGCCAGCAGCCAGGGACAGGGCGGGGACTATGGCTACACCTTC
few	TRBJ2-7	TRBV6-5	TRBD1	CASSYVQGANYEQYF	TGTGCCAGCAGTTACGTACAGGGGGCCAACTACGAGCAGTACTTC
.	TRBJ2-3	TRBV10-3	TRBD2	CAISDSSGSPDTQYF	TGTGCCATCAGTGATTCTAGCGGGAGCCCAGATACGCAGTATTTT
.	TRBJ2-1	TRBV27	.	CASSLNRGRGEQFF	TGTGCCAGCAGTCTCAACAGGGGGAGGGGTGAGCAGTTCTTC
once	TRBJ1-2	TRBV6-5	.	CASSYSLGGPNYGYTF	TGTGCCAGCAGTTACTCCCTAGGAGGGCCTAACTATGGCTACACCTTC
.	TRBJ2-3	TRBV29-1	TRBD2	CSVKRGSTDTQYF	TGCAGCGTGAAGCGGGGGAGCACAGATACGCAGTATTTT
.	TRBJ2-7	TRBV13	TRBD2	CASSLGGGGGDEQYF	TGTGCCAGCAGCTTAGGCGGCGGGGGAGGCGACGAGCAGTACTTC
.	TRBJ2-7	TRBV5-1	TRBD1	CASSEGGTGPYEQYF	TGCGCCAGCAGCGAGGGTGGGACAGGACCCTACGAGCAGTACTTC
.	TRBJ2-2	TRBV7-9	TRBD2	CASSLGLAGITGELFF	TGTGCCAGCAGCTTAGGACTAGCGGGGATCACCGGGGAGCTGTTTTTT
.	TRBJ2-7	TRBV11-2	TRBD2	CASSLGPGGDEQYF	TGTGCCAGCAGCTTGGGCCCGGGGGGAGACGAGCAGTACTTC
.	TRBJ1-1	TRBV11-2	.	CASSYKRNTEAFF	TGTGCCAGCAGTTATAAGAGGAACACTGAAGCTTTCTTT
.	TRBJ2-7	TRBV27	.	CASSWGHSYEQYF	TGTGCCAGCAGTTGGGGGCATTCCTACGAGCAGTACTTC